This T cell receptor (beta chain) derives from a study of breast tumors, draining lymph nodes, adjacent tissues. Notes on this clonotype: The CDR3 does not end in the conserved phenylalanine or tryptophan, so this is likely a read error.

The lymph nodes were axillary draining lymph nodes from breast cancer patients. TCRdb ran MiXCR on the multiplex PCR reads and lists one entry per CDR3 protein. The data show 200,000 or so distinct CDR3 sequences, 25% to 40% seen once. The CDR3 is made up of 8 amino acids. Trimming left V 2 bases short and J 16 bases short, with 3 bases between. Germline CDR1 and CDR2: DFQATT and SNEGSKA (reference sequence). Sequencing was carried out using axillary lymph node tissue. The source is a female donor with breast cancer. Some clones in this sample may be carry-over from other donors' samples. This rearrangement joins TRBV20-1 to TRBJ2-6, with no clear D. The CDR3 region has the DNA TGCAGTGCTAGACCTCTGACTAGC. The encoded protein is CSARPLTS.